The source of this TCR beta chain is a study of patients and donors after allogeneic stem cell transplantation. Per germline, CDR1 MNHEY and CDR2 SVGAGI. The V and J ends lost 0 bases and 4 bases respectively, with 13 bases between them. The CDR3 extends over 15 amino acids. TCRdb fed the RT-PCR reads into MiXCR, producing one record per CDR3 protein. The data contain about 400,000 distinct CDR3 sequences, approximately 16% of them singletons. The J gene is TRBJ2-7, the V gene TRBV6-5; possibly TRBD1 or TRBD2 for D (5 bases each). The sequence derives from a human donor who was either an allogeneic HSCT recipient or a stem cell or donor lymphocyte infusion donor (not recorded which). It is not recorded whose cells these are; they may come from a transplant donor. The specimen sequenced was blood, either unsorted or a sorted T cell fraction (not recorded which). CDR3 coding DNA: TGTGCCAGCAGTTACTCGGGAAGGGGCGGGTACGAGCAGTACTTC. Protein: CASSYSGRGGYEQYF.